The 5 T cell receptor beta chains listed next were all sequenced from one sample in a study of blood T cell repertoires in COVID-19. Measured with immunoSEQ multiplex PCR; TCRdb has only the in-frame clones, and not every one. Of approximately 89,000 clones in the sample, roughly four fifths are singletons; the top ten hold about an eighth. The sample was peripheral blood. All receptors come from a human donor in a cohort sampled during active COVID-19.

This rearrangement joins TRBV3-1 (or the pseudogene TRBV3-2) to TRBJ1-1; D uncertain. V was cut by 1 base and J by 8 bases, with 8 bases left in between. The germline V gene has CDR1 LGHDT and CDR2 YNNKEL (reference sequence). CDR3 size: 12 residues. The CDR3 loop reads CASSQGRGEAFF. CDR3 bases: TGTGCCAGCAGCCAAGGCAGAGGGGAAGCTTTCTTT.

This clone was recorded once. The rearrangement uses TRBV2 and TRBJ1-1; weak D call: TRBD1 (6 bases). Germline CDR1 and CDR2: SNHLY and FYNNEI. V was cut by 8 bases and J by 5 bases, with 18 bases left in between. The CDR3 consists of 14 residues. CDR3 region: CASCLRGGQTEAFF. Written as DNA, the CDR3 is TGTGCCAGCTGCCTTCGCGGGGGGCAGACTGAAGCTTTCTTT.

This clone has just one count. The V gene is TRBV29-1, the J gene TRBJ1-2, with 8 nucleotides matching TRBD1. Per the germline V gene, CDR1 is SQVTM and CDR2 is ANQGSEA. The CDR3 totals 12 residues. Trimming cost V 5 bases and J 6 bases; bases outside gene matches: 5. The CDR3 DNA is TGCAGCGTTACTACAGGGGGGCATGGCTACACCTTC. This translates into CSVTTGGHGYTF.

Here the CDR3 DNA reads TGTGCCACCCTCCGATGGGACAGACCCTACGAGCAGTACTTC. It is translated as CATLRWDRPYEQYF. The V call is TRBV6-5, the J call TRBJ2-7; 7 nucleotides line up with TRBD1. This CDR3 is built from 14 residues. Germline V gene lookup returns CDR1 MNHEY and CDR2 SVGAGI. J was trimmed by 2 bases and V by 10 bases; bases with no gene match: 11.

The chain couples TRBV27 to TRBJ2-6; TRBD1 aligns across 9 bases. The V and J ends lost 10 bases and 2 bases, in that order; junction bases with no gene match: 6. From germline, CDR1 is MNHEY and CDR2 SMNVEV (reference sequence). This CDR3 is 15 amino acids long. CDR3 loop: CAIGTGTPGANVLTF. The CDR3 DNA follows: TGTGCCATCGGGACAGGGACACCTGGGGCCAACGTCCTGACTTTC.